Listed below are T cell receptor beta chains from one sample, sequenced in a study of vaccination effects on CD4 cells after COVID-19. No antigen has been assigned to these receptors. Assay: immunoSEQ multiplex PCR; the TCRdb copy retains only in-frame clones and omits some. This table holds approximately 70,000 clones, roughly three quarters found once. Sequenced material: CD4+ T cells from PBMCs cultured with HCoV-OC43 spike peptides, taken after COVID-19 vaccination. The receptor set was obtained from a human donor who received a COVID-19 vaccine. CDR3s include the opening cysteine and the closing phenylalanine or tryptophan. The D gene is left open where the match is weak. Some rows have no size entry. The others give once, few or many, or a class for an expanded clone.

CDR3 DNA: TGTGCCTGGAGTGGGGACAGGGCGACCTGGGGTTCACCCCTCCACTTT
CDR3 protein: CAWSGDRATWGSPLHF
clone size: .
J gene: TRBJ1-6
D gene: TRBD1
V gene: TRBV30
CDR3 length: 16

CDR3 DNA: TGTGCCAGCAGGGAAGAGTTGCTGGGGGACACCGGGGAGCTGTTTTTT
CDR3 protein: CASREELLGDTGELFF
clone size: once
J gene: TRBJ2-2
D gene: .
V gene: TRBV2
CDR3 length: 16

CDR3 DNA: TGTGCCAGCAGCTTCACAGGGGGCCGGGAGACCCAGTACTTC
CDR3 protein: CASSFTGGRETQYF
clone size: .
J gene: TRBJ2-5
D gene: TRBD1
V gene: TRBV7-9
CDR3 length: 14

CDR3 DNA: TGTGCCAGCAGCTATCAAGTTCAGGGGGGGACCCAGTACTTC
CDR3 protein: CASSYQVQGGTQYF
clone size: .
J gene: TRBJ2-5
D gene: .
V gene: TRBV7-9
CDR3 length: 14

CDR3 DNA: TGTGCCAGCAGTTCGCAGGGTCTGAACACTGAAGCTTTCTTT
CDR3 protein: CASSSQGLNTEAFF
clone size: .
J gene: TRBJ1-1
D gene: .
V gene: TRBV5-4
CDR3 length: 14

CDR3 DNA: TGTGCCAGCAGTTTGAGGGGTAACTATGGCTACACCTTC
CDR3 protein: CASSLRGNYGYTF
clone size: .
J gene: TRBJ1-2
D gene: .
V gene: TRBV27
CDR3 length: 13

CDR3 DNA: TGTGCCAGTAGTACTGGCAGGGGGGGCAGCCGCTACAATGAGCAGTTCTTC
CDR3 protein: CASSTGRGGSRYNEQFF
clone size: .
J gene: TRBJ2-1
D gene: .
V gene: TRBV19
CDR3 length: 17

CDR3 DNA: TGTGCCATCAGTGATTTAGGGGAGGCAGATACGCAGTATTTT
CDR3 protein: CAISDLGEADTQYF
clone size: .
J gene: TRBJ2-3
D gene: .
V gene: TRBV10-3
CDR3 length: 14

CDR3 DNA: TGCGCCAGCAGCACGGACTTTACCCGCACAGATACGCAGTATTTT
CDR3 protein: CASSTDFTRTDTQYF
clone size: .
J gene: TRBJ2-3
D gene: .
V gene: TRBV5-1
CDR3 length: 15

CDR3 DNA: TGTGCCAGCAGCGGAGCAGCTAGGGGGCTATACAATGAGCAGTTCTTC
CDR3 protein: CASSGAARGLYNEQFF
clone size: .
J gene: TRBJ2-1
D gene: TRBD1
V gene: TRBV5-4
CDR3 length: 16

CDR3 DNA: TGTGCCAGCAGCAAAGTAACGCTGTCGGCAGCAACTAATGAAAAACTGTTTTTT
CDR3 protein: CASSKVTLSAATNEKLFF
clone size: .
J gene: TRBJ1-4
D gene: .
V gene: TRBV21-1
CDR3 length: 18

CDR3 DNA: TGTGCCATCAAAGGGACAGGGGGAGAAGAGACCCAGTACTTC
CDR3 protein: CAIKGTGGEETQYF
clone size: few
J gene: TRBJ2-5
D gene: TRBD1
V gene: TRBV10-3
CDR3 length: 14

CDR3 DNA: TGCGCCAGCAGCTTGGGTGGAGGGGAGACCCAGTACTTC
CDR3 protein: CASSLGGGETQYF
clone size: .
J gene: TRBJ2-5
D gene: .
V gene: TRBV5-1
CDR3 length: 13

CDR3 DNA: TGTGCCAGTAGTAACCGGGACAGGGGACTCTATGGCTACACCTTC
CDR3 protein: CASSNRDRGLYGYTF
clone size: .
J gene: TRBJ1-2
D gene: TRBD1
V gene: TRBV19
CDR3 length: 15

CDR3 DNA: TGTGCCAGCAGCCCTGGGACTAGCGGGTACCAAGAGACCCAGTACTTC
CDR3 protein: CASSPGTSGYQETQYF
clone size: .
J gene: TRBJ2-5
D gene: TRBD2
V gene: TRBV11-2
CDR3 length: 16

CDR3 DNA: TGTGCCAGTAGTTTATTCGCGGGTGGGGAGACCCAGTACTTC
CDR3 protein: CASSLFAGGETQYF
clone size: .
J gene: TRBJ2-5
D gene: .
V gene: TRBV19
CDR3 length: 14

CDR3 DNA: TGTGCCAGCAGCGGAAACCGGGGGCAAGAGACCCAGTACTTC
CDR3 protein: CASSGNRGQETQYF
clone size: once
J gene: TRBJ2-5
D gene: .
V gene: TRBV7-2
CDR3 length: 14

CDR3 DNA: TGTGCCTGGAGGGTGATCCGGGACAGGGGTGACACCACTGAAGCTTTCTTT
CDR3 protein: CAWRVIRDRGDTTEAFF
clone size: .
J gene: TRBJ1-1
D gene: TRBD1
V gene: TRBV30
CDR3 length: 17

CDR3 DNA: TGTGCCAGCAGCCCAAGACTCGGGGATTATGGCACCGGGGAGCTGTTTTTT
CDR3 protein: CASSPRLGDYGTGELFF
clone size: few
J gene: TRBJ2-2
D gene: .
V gene: TRBV14
CDR3 length: 17

CDR3 DNA: TGTGCCAGCAGCCGGGACTTGGTTAATGAAAAACTGTTTTTT
CDR3 protein: CASSRDLVNEKLFF
clone size: .
J gene: TRBJ1-4
D gene: .
V gene: TRBV6-5
CDR3 length: 14

CDR3 DNA: TGTGCCAGCAGTTTAGGGGGAGATAACTATGGCTACACCTTC
CDR3 protein: CASSLGGDNYGYTF
clone size: .
J gene: TRBJ1-2
D gene: .
V gene: TRBV28
CDR3 length: 14

CDR3 DNA: TGTGCCAGCAGTTACGTGGCTCTCGGTGACACCGGGGAGCTGTTTTTT
CDR3 protein: CASSYVALGDTGELFF
clone size: once
J gene: TRBJ2-2
D gene: .
V gene: TRBV6-2/TRBV6-3
CDR3 length: 16

CDR3 DNA: TGCAGTGCTCGTGGGGGGCGGGGGCACGACAATGAGCAGTTCTTC
CDR3 protein: CSARGGRGHDNEQFF
clone size: .
J gene: TRBJ2-1
D gene: .
V gene: TRBV20-1
CDR3 length: 15

CDR3 DNA: TGCAGCGTTGAAGACGGAGCCGAGACCCAGTACTTC
CDR3 protein: CSVEDGAETQYF
clone size: .
J gene: TRBJ2-5
D gene: .
V gene: TRBV29-1
CDR3 length: 12

CDR3 DNA: TGTGCCAGCAGTGTTACAGGGGGCGAGAACATTCAGTACTTC
CDR3 protein: CASSVTGGENIQYF
clone size: .
J gene: TRBJ2-4
D gene: TRBD1
V gene: TRBV2
CDR3 length: 14

CDR3 DNA: TGTGCCAGCAGGAGCGGGGGGGCCTCTGAGACCCAGTACTTC
CDR3 protein: CASRSGGASETQYF
clone size: .
J gene: TRBJ2-5
D gene: TRBD2
V gene: TRBV6-6
CDR3 length: 14

CDR3 DNA: TGTGCCAGCCCCACGTCAGGGGACAGGGTTGTAACAGATACGCAGTATTTT
CDR3 protein: CASPTSGDRVVTDTQYF
clone size: .
J gene: TRBJ2-3
D gene: TRBD1
V gene: TRBV5-8
CDR3 length: 17

CDR3 DNA: TGTGCCAGCAGCCGGCGGGACACCGGCTACACCTTC
CDR3 protein: CASSRRDTGYTF
clone size: .
J gene: TRBJ1-2
D gene: .
V gene: TRBV3-1/TRBV3-2
CDR3 length: 12

CDR3 DNA: TGTGCCAGCAGTTACTCGATGCCAGCTTATTCACCCCTCCACTTT
CDR3 protein: CASSYSMPAYSPLHF
clone size: .
J gene: TRBJ1-6
D gene: .
V gene: TRBV6-2/TRBV6-3
CDR3 length: 15

CDR3 DNA: TGTGCCAGCAGACCCGGGACAGGGGGTTCTGGGGCCAACGTCCTGACTTTC
CDR3 protein: CASRPGTGGSGANVLTF
clone size: .
J gene: TRBJ2-6
D gene: TRBD1
V gene: TRBV3-1/TRBV3-2
CDR3 length: 17

CDR3 DNA: TGTGCCTGGAGTGTTGGCAGCACTAATGAAAAACTGTTTTTT
CDR3 protein: CAWSVGSTNEKLFF
clone size: once
J gene: TRBJ1-4
D gene: .
V gene: TRBV30
CDR3 length: 14

CDR3 DNA: TGTGCCTGGAGGAATAGGGCCCTCTCTGGGGCCAACGTCCTGACTTTC
CDR3 protein: CAWRNRALSGANVLTF
clone size: .
J gene: TRBJ2-6
D gene: .
V gene: TRBV30
CDR3 length: 16

CDR3 DNA: TGTGCCAGCAGCCCGAGGATAGATACGCAGTATTTT
CDR3 protein: CASSPRIDTQYF
clone size: .
J gene: TRBJ2-3
D gene: .
V gene: TRBV7-2
CDR3 length: 12

CDR3 DNA: TGTGCCAGCAGTCCGAGACTTATGAACACCGGGGAGCTGTTTTTT
CDR3 protein: CASSPRLMNTGELFF
clone size: few
J gene: TRBJ2-2
D gene: .
V gene: TRBV6-2/TRBV6-3
CDR3 length: 15

CDR3 DNA: TGTGCCTGGAGTTTACAGGGGAACACTGAAGCTTTCTTT
CDR3 protein: CAWSLQGNTEAFF
clone size: few
J gene: TRBJ1-1
D gene: .
V gene: TRBV30
CDR3 length: 13

CDR3 DNA: TGCGCCAGCAGACCCCTCCAGGGACAGGGCTATGGCTACACCTTC
CDR3 protein: CASRPLQGQGYGYTF
clone size: .
J gene: TRBJ1-2
D gene: TRBD1
V gene: TRBV5-1
CDR3 length: 15

CDR3 DNA: TGTGCCAGCAGCCAAGAGTCTTTGTGGCCCGCCAAAAACATTCAGTACTTC
CDR3 protein: CASSQESLWPAKNIQYF
clone size: once
J gene: TRBJ2-4
D gene: .
V gene: TRBV14
CDR3 length: 17

CDR3 DNA: TGTGCCAGCAGCTTAGCGGGGCAGTCCCCAGGGGGCTACACCTTC
CDR3 protein: CASSLAGQSPGGYTF
clone size: .
J gene: TRBJ1-2
D gene: .
V gene: TRBV7-2
CDR3 length: 15

CDR3 DNA: TGTGCCAGCAGTTCCCCGGACAGGGGTTATCATGGCTACACCTTC
CDR3 protein: CASSSPDRGYHGYTF
clone size: .
J gene: TRBJ1-2
D gene: TRBD1
V gene: TRBV6-1
CDR3 length: 15

CDR3 DNA: TGCGCCAGCAGCTTGGGGACAGGGGGCTATGGCTACACCTTC
CDR3 protein: CASSLGTGGYGYTF
clone size: .
J gene: TRBJ1-2
D gene: TRBD1
V gene: TRBV5-1
CDR3 length: 14

CDR3 DNA: TGTGCCAGCAGCTTAAGATCTGGGGAAGAGACCCAGTACTTC
CDR3 protein: CASSLRSGEETQYF
clone size: .
J gene: TRBJ2-5
D gene: .
V gene: TRBV7-2
CDR3 length: 14

CDR3 DNA: TGTGCCTGGAGTCGGACAGGTTCTAGCACAGATACGCAGTATTTT
CDR3 protein: CAWSRTGSSTDTQYF
clone size: .
J gene: TRBJ2-3
D gene: TRBD1
V gene: TRBV30
CDR3 length: 15

CDR3 DNA: TGTGCCAGCTCACCGTCGAAGGGGCGGGAGACCCAGTACTTC
CDR3 protein: CASSPSKGRETQYF
clone size: once
J gene: TRBJ2-5
D gene: .
V gene: TRBV18
CDR3 length: 14

CDR3 DNA: TGTGCCAGCAGCCAAGATACGCTAGCATCAACGCAGTATTTT
CDR3 protein: CASSQDTLASTQYF
clone size: .
J gene: TRBJ2-3
D gene: .
V gene: TRBV4-2
CDR3 length: 14

CDR3 DNA: TGTGCCAGCGGCAGGGATCGTCAGCCCCAGCATTTT
CDR3 protein: CASGRDRQPQHF
clone size: .
J gene: TRBJ1-5
D gene: .
V gene: TRBV12-3/TRBV12-4
CDR3 length: 12

CDR3 DNA: TGTGCCACCAGTGACCAACTAGCGCAAGAGACCCAGTACTTC
CDR3 protein: CATSDQLAQETQYF
clone size: .
J gene: TRBJ2-5
D gene: TRBD2
V gene: TRBV24-1
CDR3 length: 14

CDR3 DNA: TGTGCCAGCATGGGGTTATATAATTCACCCCTCCACTTT
CDR3 protein: CASMGLYNSPLHF
clone size: .
J gene: TRBJ1-6
D gene: .
V gene: TRBV2
CDR3 length: 13

CDR3 DNA: TGTGCCAGCAGCTTTAAAGATACGCAGTATTTT
CDR3 protein: CASSFKDTQYF
clone size: .
J gene: TRBJ2-3
D gene: .
V gene: TRBV7-2
CDR3 length: 11

CDR3 DNA: TGCAGCGCTTTGAGGGCCGCCACAGATACGCAGTATTTT
CDR3 protein: CSALRAATDTQYF
clone size: .
J gene: TRBJ2-3
D gene: .
V gene: TRBV29-1
CDR3 length: 13

CDR3 DNA: TGTGCCATCAGAGGCTTGAAGGTCGCGGATTCACCCCTCCACTTT
CDR3 protein: CAIRGLKVADSPLHF
clone size: .
J gene: TRBJ1-6
D gene: .
V gene: TRBV10-3
CDR3 length: 15

CDR3 DNA: TGTGCCATCAAACAGGGTCGGAACGAAAAACTGTTTTTT
CDR3 protein: CAIKQGRNEKLFF
clone size: .
J gene: TRBJ1-4
D gene: .
V gene: TRBV2
CDR3 length: 13

CDR3 DNA: TGCGCCAGCAGAACGGACAGTCATGATTCACCCCTCCACTTT
CDR3 protein: CASRTDSHDSPLHF
clone size: once
J gene: TRBJ1-6
D gene: .
V gene: TRBV5-1
CDR3 length: 14

CDR3 DNA: TGTGCCAGCAGCTTTTACAGGGGGAGCTACACCTTC
CDR3 protein: CASSFYRGSYTF
clone size: .
J gene: TRBJ1-2
D gene: TRBD1
V gene: TRBV14
CDR3 length: 12

CDR3 DNA: TGTGCCAGCAGCTTAAGGGGTCTTGGAGCGATGAACACTGAAGCTTTCTTT
CDR3 protein: CASSLRGLGAMNTEAFF
clone size: .
J gene: TRBJ1-1
D gene: .
V gene: TRBV7-3
CDR3 length: 17

CDR3 DNA: TGCGCCAGCAGCTCCGGACTAGATACGCAGTATTTT
CDR3 protein: CASSSGLDTQYF
clone size: .
J gene: TRBJ2-3
D gene: .
V gene: TRBV5-1
CDR3 length: 12

CDR3 DNA: TGTGCCAGCAGCGTCAGGGAGTACGAGACCCAGTACTTC
CDR3 protein: CASSVREYETQYF
clone size: once
J gene: TRBJ2-5
D gene: .
V gene: TRBV9
CDR3 length: 13

CDR3 DNA: TGTGCCATCAGTGAGTCGGCCGGGGAGCTGTTTTTT
CDR3 protein: CAISESAGELFF
clone size: .
J gene: TRBJ2-2
D gene: .
V gene: TRBV10-3
CDR3 length: 12

CDR3 DNA: TGTGCCAGCTCACCATGGGCAGGGAATGGAGATACGCAGTATTTT
CDR3 protein: CASSPWAGNGDTQYF
clone size: .
J gene: TRBJ2-3
D gene: .
V gene: TRBV18
CDR3 length: 15

CDR3 DNA: TGTGCCAGCAGCTTAGAAGGATTGAACACTGAAGCTTTCTTT
CDR3 protein: CASSLEGLNTEAFF
clone size: few
J gene: TRBJ1-1
D gene: .
V gene: TRBV11-2
CDR3 length: 14

CDR3 DNA: TGTGCCAGCAGCCCGGGGACCACCTCATACAATGAGCAGTTCTTC
CDR3 protein: CASSPGTTSYNEQFF
clone size: .
J gene: TRBJ2-1
D gene: .
V gene: TRBV4-2
CDR3 length: 15